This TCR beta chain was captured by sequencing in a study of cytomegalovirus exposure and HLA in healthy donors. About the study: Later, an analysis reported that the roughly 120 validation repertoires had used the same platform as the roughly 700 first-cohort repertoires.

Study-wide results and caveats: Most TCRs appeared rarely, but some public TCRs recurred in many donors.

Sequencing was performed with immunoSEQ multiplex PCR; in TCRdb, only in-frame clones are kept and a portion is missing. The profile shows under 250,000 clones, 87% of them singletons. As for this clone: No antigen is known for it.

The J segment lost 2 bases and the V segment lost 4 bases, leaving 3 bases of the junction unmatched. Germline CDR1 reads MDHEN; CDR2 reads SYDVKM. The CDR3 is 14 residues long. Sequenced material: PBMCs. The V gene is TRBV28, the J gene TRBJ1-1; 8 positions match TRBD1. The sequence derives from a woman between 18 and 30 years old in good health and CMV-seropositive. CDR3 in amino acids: CASSSTGVNTEAFF. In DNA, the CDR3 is TGTGCCAGCAGTTCGACAGGGGTTAACACTGAAGCTTTCTTT.